This record concerns one T cell receptor (beta chain) sequence. The antigen is undetermined. Isolated RNA was reverse transcribed into cDNA used as the sequencing template. Generated by immunoSEQ multiplex PCR, the TCRdb table keeps only in-frame clones and is missing some. Here the sample spans about 110,000 clones, approximately 61% being singletons. V gave up 5 bases and J gave up 1 base, with 17 bases separating them. The length of the CDR3 is 16 residues. In germline, CDR1 is LNHDA, CDR2 SQIVND (reference sequence). This sample was taken from a study of CD8+ T cells in alopecia areata. Study findings and constraints: Scalp repertoires also include resident alphabeta T cells from normal skin.

The sample taken for sequencing was NKG2D-low CD8+ T cells sorted from blood. The J gene is TRBJ1-1, the V gene TRBV19; tentative D call: TRBD1 (5 bases). This receptor was obtained from a human donor with alopecia areata. CDR3 residues: CASSARYRSRNTEAFF. The DNA for the CDR3 is TGTGCCAGTAGTGCAAGATACAGGTCTAGGAACACTGAAGCTTTCTTT. Drawing the rest from reference TRBV19 and TRBJ1-1, the complete variable domain is DGGITQSPKYLFRKEGQNVTLSCEQNLNHDAMYWYRQDPGQGLRLIYYSQIVNDFQKGDIAEGYSVSREKKESFPLTVTSAQKNPTAFYLCASSARYRSRNTEAFFGQGTRLTVV.